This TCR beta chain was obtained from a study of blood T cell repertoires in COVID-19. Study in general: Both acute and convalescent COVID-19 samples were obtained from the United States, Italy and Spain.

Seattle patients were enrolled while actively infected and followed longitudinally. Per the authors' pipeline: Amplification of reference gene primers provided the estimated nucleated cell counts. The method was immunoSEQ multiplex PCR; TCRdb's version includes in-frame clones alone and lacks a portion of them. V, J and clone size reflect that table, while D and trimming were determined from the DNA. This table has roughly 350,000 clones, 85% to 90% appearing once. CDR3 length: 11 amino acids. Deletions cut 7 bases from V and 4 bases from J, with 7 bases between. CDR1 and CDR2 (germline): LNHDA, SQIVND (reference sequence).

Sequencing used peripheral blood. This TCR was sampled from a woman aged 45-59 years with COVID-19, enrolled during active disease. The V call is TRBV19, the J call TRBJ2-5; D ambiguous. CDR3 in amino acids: CASIFRETQYF. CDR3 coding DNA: TGTGCCAGTATTTTTAGAGAGACCCAGTACTTC.